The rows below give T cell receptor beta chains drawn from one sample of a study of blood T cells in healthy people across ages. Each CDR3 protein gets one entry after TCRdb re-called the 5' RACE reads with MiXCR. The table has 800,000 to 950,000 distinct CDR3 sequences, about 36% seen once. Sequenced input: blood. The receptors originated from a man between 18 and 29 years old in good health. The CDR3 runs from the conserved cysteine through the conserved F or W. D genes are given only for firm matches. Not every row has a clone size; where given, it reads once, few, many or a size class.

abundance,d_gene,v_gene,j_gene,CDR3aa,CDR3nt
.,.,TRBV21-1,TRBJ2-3,CASSNSVVWTDTQYF,TGTGCCAGCAGCAACTCTGTGGTTTGGACAGATACGCAGTATTTT
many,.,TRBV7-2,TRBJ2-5,CASSLSGVQETQYF,TGCGCCAGCAGCTTGTCGGGCGTTCAAGAGACCCAGTACTTC
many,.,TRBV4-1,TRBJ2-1,CASSPRPRKEQFF,TGCGCCAGCAGCCCCCGGCCGAGAAAAGAGCAGTTCTTC
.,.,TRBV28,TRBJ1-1,CASSLWVASTEAFF,TGTGCCAGCAGTTTATGGGTGGCGTCAACTGAAGCTTTCTTT
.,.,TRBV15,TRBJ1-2,CATSPGDGNYGYTF,TGTGCCACCAGCCCAGGGGACGGAAACTATGGCTACACCTTC
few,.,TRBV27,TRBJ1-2,CASTQATGSGYTF,TGTGCCAGCACCCAAGCCACAGGGTCTGGCTACACCTTC
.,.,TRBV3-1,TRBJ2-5,CANSQDRNEQYF,TGTGCCAACAGCCAAGACCGAAATGAGCAGTACTTC
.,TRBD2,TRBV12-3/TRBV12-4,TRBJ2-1,CASSLKAGGRYNEQFF,TGTGCCAGCAGTTTAAAGGCGGGGGGGCGATACAATGAGCAGTTCTTC
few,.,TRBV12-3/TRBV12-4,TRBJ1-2,CASSLQRPRNGYTF,TGTGCCAGCAGTCTACAGCGACCCCGGAATGGCTACACCTTC
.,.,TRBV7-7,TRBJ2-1,CASSLESTGEQFF,TGTGCTAGCAGCTTAGAATCCACGGGTGAGCAGTTCTTC
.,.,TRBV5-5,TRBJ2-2,CASSRAGTPITGELFF,TGTGCCAGCAGCCGTGCGGGGACGCCAATTACCGGGGAGCTGTTTTTT
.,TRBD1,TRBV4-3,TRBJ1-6,CASSQARTGVNSPLHF,TGCGCCAGCAGCCAAGCTAGGACAGGAGTCAATTCACCCCTCCACTTT
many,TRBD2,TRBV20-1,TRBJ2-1,CSAGRLAGESNEQFF,TGCAGTGCTGGAAGACTAGCGGGGGAATCCAATGAGCAGTTCTTC
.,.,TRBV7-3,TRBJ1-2,CASSPHRTGYTF,TGTGCCAGCAGCCCACATCGGACCGGCTACACCTTC
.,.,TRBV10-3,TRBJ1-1,CAISESGRVNEAFF,TGTGCCATCAGTGAGTCGGGCAGGGTGAACGAAGCTTTCTTT
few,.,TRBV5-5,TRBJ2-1,CASSFQDSYNEQFF,TGTGCCAGCAGCTTCCAGGACAGCTACAATGAGCAGTTCTTC
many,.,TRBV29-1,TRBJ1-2,CSVEIRDGYTF,TGCAGCGTTGAGATCCGGGATGGCTACACCTTC
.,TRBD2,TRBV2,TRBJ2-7,CASRRLAGAYEQYF,TGTGCCAGCAGGAGACTAGCGGGCGCCTACGAGCAGTACTTC
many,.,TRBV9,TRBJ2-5,CASSVGAEETQYF,TGTGCCAGCAGCGTAGGGGCAGAAGAGACCCAGTACTTC
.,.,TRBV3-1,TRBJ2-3,CASSQDLRDTQYF,TGTGCCAGCAGCCAAGATCTACGAGATACGCAGTATTTT
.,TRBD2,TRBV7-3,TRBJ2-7,CASSPGLVSNEQYF,TGTGCCAGCAGCCCAGGACTAGTAAGCAATGAGCAGTACTTC
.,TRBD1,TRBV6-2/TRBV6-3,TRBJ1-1,CASSYTLDRGGARNTEAFF,TGTGCCAGCAGTTACACCCTGGACAGAGGGGGCGCAAGGAACACTGAAGCTTTCTTT
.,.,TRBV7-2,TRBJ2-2,CASSLTVRSGELFF,TGTGCCAGCAGCTTGACGGTTCGGTCCGGGGAGCTGTTTTTT
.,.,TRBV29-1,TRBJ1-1,CSVEFRGAFGEAFF,TGCAGCGTAGAGTTTCGGGGGGCTTTTGGTGAAGCTTTCTTT
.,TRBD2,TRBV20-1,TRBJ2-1,CSARRPSGINEQFF,TGCAGTGCTAGACGCCCTAGCGGTATCAATGAGCAGTTCTTC
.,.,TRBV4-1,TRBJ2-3,CASSQVGRDTQYF,TGCGCCAGCAGCCAAGTAGGGAGGGATACGCAGTATTTT
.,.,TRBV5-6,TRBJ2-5,CASSLGGVLETQYF,TGTGCCAGCAGCTTGGGTGGGGTTTTAGAGACCCAGTACTTC
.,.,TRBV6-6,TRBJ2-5,CASSRPASGEETQYF,TGTGCCAGCAGTCGCCCAGCATCCGGGGAAGAGACCCAGTACTTC
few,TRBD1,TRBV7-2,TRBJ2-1,CASSLQGAALNEQFF,TGTGCCAGCAGCCTTCAGGGGGCGGCTCTCAATGAGCAGTTCTTC
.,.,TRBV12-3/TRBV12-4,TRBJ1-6,CASSLLRAGDSPLHF,TGTGCCAGCAGCTTACTCAGGGCAGGGGATTCACCCCTCCACTTT
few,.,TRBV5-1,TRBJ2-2,CASSFTGDTGELFF,TGCGCCAGCAGCTTCACAGGCGACACCGGGGAGCTGTTTTTT